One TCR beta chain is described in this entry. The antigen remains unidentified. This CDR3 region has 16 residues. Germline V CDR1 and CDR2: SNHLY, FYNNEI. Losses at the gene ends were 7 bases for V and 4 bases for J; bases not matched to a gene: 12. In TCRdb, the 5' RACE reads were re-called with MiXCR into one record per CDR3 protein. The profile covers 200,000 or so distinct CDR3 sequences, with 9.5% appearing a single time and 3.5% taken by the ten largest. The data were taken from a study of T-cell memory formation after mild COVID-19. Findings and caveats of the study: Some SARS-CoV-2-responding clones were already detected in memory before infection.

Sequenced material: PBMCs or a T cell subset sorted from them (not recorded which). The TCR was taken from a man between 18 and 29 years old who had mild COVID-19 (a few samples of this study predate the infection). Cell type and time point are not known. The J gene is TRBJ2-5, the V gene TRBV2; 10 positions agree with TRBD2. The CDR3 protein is CASKIGASGGAETQYF. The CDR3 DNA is TGTGCCAGCAAGATAGGCGCTAGCGGGGGTGCAGAGACCCAGTACTTC.